This T cell receptor beta chain is drawn from a study of blood T cell repertoires in COVID-19. V lost 0 bases and J lost 0; bases outside the gene matches: 5. Looked up from germline, CDR1 is SGDLS and CDR2 is YYNGEE. The CDR3 is 16 amino acids. Allocation to cohorts depended on clinical history reported by the participants. Sequenced by immunoSEQ multiplex PCR; TCRdb stores in-frame clones only, minus some. The sample yields 260,000 or so clones, more than 70% seen once. The rearrangement uses TRBV9 and TRBJ2-7; 8 nucleotides align to TRBD2. Sequenced input: PBMCs or T cells enriched from blood (not recorded which). This receptor was taken from a woman between 40 and 50 years old with acute COVID-19. This chain's CDR3 is CASSVGASGHSYEQYF. The CDR3 bases are TGTGCCAGCAGCGTAGGGGCTAGCGGGCACTCCTACGAGCAGTACTTC.